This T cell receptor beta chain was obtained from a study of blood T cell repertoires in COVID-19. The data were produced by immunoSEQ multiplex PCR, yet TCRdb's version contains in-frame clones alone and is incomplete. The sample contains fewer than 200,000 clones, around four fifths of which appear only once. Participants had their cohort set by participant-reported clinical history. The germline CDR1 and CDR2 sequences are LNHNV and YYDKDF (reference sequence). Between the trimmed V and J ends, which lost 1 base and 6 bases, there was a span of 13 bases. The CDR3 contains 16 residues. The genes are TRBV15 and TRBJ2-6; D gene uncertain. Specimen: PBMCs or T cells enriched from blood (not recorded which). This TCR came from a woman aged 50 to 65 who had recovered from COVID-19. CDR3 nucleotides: TGTGCCACCAGCAGAGTGCCGACATTTGTGGCCAACGTCCTGACTTTC. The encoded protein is CATSRVPTFVANVLTF.